This is a list of T cell receptor beta chains from one sample in a study of T cells in localized non-small cell lung cancer. Here immunoSEQ multiplex PCR was the method, and the copy in TCRdb shows in-frame clones only, minus some. The table lists about 130,000 clones, roughly 90% of them singletons. Source: peripheral blood, taken before any cancer treatment. These receptors all come from a female donor at least 60 years old with stage I lung adenocarcinoma. Both conserved end residues are part of each CDR3. Fields, in order: V gene, D gene, CDR3 protein. A D gene is named only where the DNA matches it firmly.

V gene: TRBV5-1
D gene: -
CDR3 protein: CASSLDLKYNEQFF

V gene: TRBV7-2
D gene: -
CDR3 protein: CASSDRLGGTDTQYF

V gene: TRBV5-4
D gene: -
CDR3 protein: CASSLEGNLAKNIQYF

V gene: TRBV5-1
D gene: -
CDR3 protein: CASSLPGIHTEAFF

V gene: TRBV19
D gene: -
CDR3 protein: CASSSSPRDPGYTF

V gene: TRBV15
D gene: -
CDR3 protein: CATSTGSAGLHTEAFF

V gene: TRBV5-5
D gene: -
CDR3 protein: CASSRTALYEQYF

V gene: TRBV19
D gene: -
CDR3 protein: CASSIDPLVYSNQPQHF

V gene: TRBV5-1
D gene: -
CDR3 protein: CASSSGPYEQYF

V gene: TRBV5-1
D gene: TRBD1
CDR3 protein: CASSLEAGGAAGTNEKLFF

V gene: TRBV18
D gene: TRBD1
CDR3 protein: CASSPLQGEAHEQYF

V gene: TRBV2
D gene: TRBD2
CDR3 protein: CASSGTAGGVGELFF

V gene: TRBV9
D gene: -
CDR3 protein: CASTGTPGNTIYF

V gene: TRBV21-1
D gene: -
CDR3 protein: CASLLKGELNEKLFF

V gene: TRBV18
D gene: -
CDR3 protein: CASSPRPGRVSGYTF

V gene: TRBV5-5
D gene: TRBD2
CDR3 protein: CASSFSLAGAVGNEQFF

V gene: TRBV5-4
D gene: -
CDR3 protein: CASSLLGGSSYNEQFF

V gene: TRBV10-3
D gene: -
CDR3 protein: CAINGNGNTIYF

V gene: TRBV7-8
D gene: -
CDR3 protein: CASSPAAGGELFF

V gene: TRBV5-1
D gene: TRBD1
CDR3 protein: CASSSQSWARGAEAFF

V gene: TRBV19
D gene: TRBD2
CDR3 protein: CASRDTSGGYNEQFF

V gene: TRBV2
D gene: TRBD1
CDR3 protein: CASRTGGWEPQHF

V gene: TRBV29-1
D gene: -
CDR3 protein: CSVLLTGHEQFF

V gene: TRBV5-1
D gene: -
CDR3 protein: CASSFGTVDTEAFF

V gene: TRBV7-9
D gene: TRBD1
CDR3 protein: CASSLGGDRPSYEQYF

V gene: TRBV28
D gene: -
CDR3 protein: CASSLRQRIRTYEQYF